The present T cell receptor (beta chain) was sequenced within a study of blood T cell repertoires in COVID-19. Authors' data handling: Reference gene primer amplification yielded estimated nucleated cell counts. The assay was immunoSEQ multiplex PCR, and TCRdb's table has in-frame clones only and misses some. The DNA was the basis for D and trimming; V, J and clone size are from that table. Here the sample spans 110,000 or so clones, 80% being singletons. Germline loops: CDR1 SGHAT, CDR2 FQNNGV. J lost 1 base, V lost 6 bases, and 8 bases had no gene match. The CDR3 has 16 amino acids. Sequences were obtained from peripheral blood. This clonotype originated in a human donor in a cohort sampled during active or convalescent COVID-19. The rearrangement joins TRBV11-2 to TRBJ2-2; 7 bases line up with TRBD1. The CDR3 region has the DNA TGTGCCAGCAGACTAATTACAGGGGTGAACACCGGGGAGCTGTTTTTT. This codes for CASRLITGVNTGELFF.